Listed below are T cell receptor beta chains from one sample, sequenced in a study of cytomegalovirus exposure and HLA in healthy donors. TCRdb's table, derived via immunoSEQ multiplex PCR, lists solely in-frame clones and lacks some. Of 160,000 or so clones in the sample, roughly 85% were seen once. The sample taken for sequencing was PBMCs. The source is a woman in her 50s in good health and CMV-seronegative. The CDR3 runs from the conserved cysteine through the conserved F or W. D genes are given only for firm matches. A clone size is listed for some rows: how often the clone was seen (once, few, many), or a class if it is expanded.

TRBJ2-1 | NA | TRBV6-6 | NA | CASPKEAGSYNEQFF | TGTGCCAGCCCCAAAGAGGCGGGCTCCTACAATGAGCAGTTCTTC
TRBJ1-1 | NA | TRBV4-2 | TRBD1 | CASSYPGQGNTEAFF | TGTGCCAGCAGCTATCCGGGACAGGGGAACACTGAAGCTTTCTTT
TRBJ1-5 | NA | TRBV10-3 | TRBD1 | CAISNDRGDGNQPQHF | TGTGCCATCAGTAATGACAGGGGAGATGGCAATCAGCCCCAGCATTTT
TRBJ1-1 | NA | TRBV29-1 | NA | CSVVTGPTDTEAFF | TGCAGCGTTGTTACAGGGCCTACTGACACTGAAGCTTTCTTT
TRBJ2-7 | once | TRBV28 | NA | CATLRGAGLYEQYF | TGTGCCACCCTAAGGGGAGCGGGCCTCTACGAGCAGTACTTC
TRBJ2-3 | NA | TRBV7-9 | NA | CASSPHQGGGTDTQYF | TGTGCCAGCAGCCCCCACCAGGGGGGCGGGACAGATACGCAGTATTTT
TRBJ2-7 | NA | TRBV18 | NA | CASSPGTLSSYEQYF | TGTGCCAGCTCACCAGGGACATTGAGCTCCTACGAGCAGTACTTC
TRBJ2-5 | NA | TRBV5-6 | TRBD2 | CASSFRGGETQYF | TGTGCCAGCAGCTTTCGGGGGGGGGAGACCCAGTACTTC
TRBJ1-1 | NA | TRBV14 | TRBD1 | CASSHGTAGAFF | TGTGCCAGCAGCCATGGGACAGCCGGAGCTTTCTTT
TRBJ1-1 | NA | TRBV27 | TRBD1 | CASSPLGQAHIEAFF | TGTGCCAGCAGTCCTCTGGGACAGGCCCACATCGAAGCTTTCTTT
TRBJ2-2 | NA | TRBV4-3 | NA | CASSQKTANTGELFF | TGCGCCAGCAGCCAAAAGACAGCGAACACCGGGGAGCTGTTTTTT
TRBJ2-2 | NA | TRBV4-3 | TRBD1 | CASSQGSGTGNPGELFF | TGCGCCAGCAGCCAAGGGTCCGGGACAGGGAACCCCGGGGAGCTGTTTTTT
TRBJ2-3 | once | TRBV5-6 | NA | CASSPRLAVDTQYF | TGTGCCAGCAGCCCTCGGTTGGCGGTGGATACGCAGTATTTT
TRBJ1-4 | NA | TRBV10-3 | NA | CAISPQQGAEKLFF | TGTGCCATCAGTCCACAACAGGGAGCTGAAAAACTGTTTTTT
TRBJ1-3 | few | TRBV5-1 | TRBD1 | CASSLAGQDSGNTIYF | TGCGCCAGCAGCTTGGCTGGACAGGACTCTGGAAACACCATATATTTT
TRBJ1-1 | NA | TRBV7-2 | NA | CASSLIGFQNTEAFF | TGTGCCAGCAGCTTAATTGGCTTCCAGAACACTGAAGCTTTCTTT
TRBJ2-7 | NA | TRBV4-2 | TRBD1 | CASSPLGQGFYEQYF | TGTGCCAGCAGTCCCTTGGGACAGGGGTTCTACGAGCAGTACTTC
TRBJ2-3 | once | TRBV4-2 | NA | CASSQDVLTTQYF | TGTGCCAGCAGCCAAGACGTACTAACGACGCAGTATTTT
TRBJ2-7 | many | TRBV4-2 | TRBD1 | CASSQDLGQASYEQYF | TGTGCCAGCAGCCAAGATTTGGGACAGGCCTCCTACGAGCAGTACTTC
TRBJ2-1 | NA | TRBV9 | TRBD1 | CASSPWTGGSGNEQFF | TGTGCCAGCAGCCCTTGGACAGGGGGCTCGGGTAATGAGCAGTTCTTC
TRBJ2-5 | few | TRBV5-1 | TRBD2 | CASSLTSGGSRQETQYF | TGCGCCAGCAGCTTGACTAGCGGGGGCTCTAGACAAGAGACCCAGTACTTC
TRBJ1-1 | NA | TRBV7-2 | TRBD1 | CASSLGPQGANTEAFF | TGTGCCAGCAGCTTAGGTCCCCAGGGGGCGAACACTGAAGCTTTCTTT
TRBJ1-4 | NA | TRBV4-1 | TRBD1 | CASSQRLGQGNEKLFF | TGCGCCAGCAGCCAAAGATTGGGACAGGGGAATGAAAAACTGTTTTTT
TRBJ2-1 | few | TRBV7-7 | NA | CASSLVGGSYNEQFF | TGTGCTAGCAGCTTAGTAGGGGGTTCCTACAATGAGCAGTTCTTC
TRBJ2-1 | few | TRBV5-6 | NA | CASSLGGPNEQFF | TGTGCCAGCAGCTTGGGAGGGCCGAATGAGCAGTTCTTC
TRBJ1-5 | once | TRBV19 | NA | CASRDSSNQPQHF | TGTGCCAGTAGAGACAGTTCCAATCAGCCCCAGCATTTT
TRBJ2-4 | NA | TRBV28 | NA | CASSKQVQALAKNIQYF | TGTGCCAGCAGCAAACAGGTCCAGGCTCTAGCCAAAAACATTCAGTACTTC
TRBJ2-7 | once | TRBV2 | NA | CASSEAGTVYEQYF | TGTGCCAGCAGTGAAGCTGGGACTGTCTACGAGCAGTACTTC
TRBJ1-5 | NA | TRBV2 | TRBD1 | CASSSRGARGNQPQHF | TGTGCCAGCAGTTCCAGGGGGGCGAGGGGCAATCAGCCCCAGCATTTT
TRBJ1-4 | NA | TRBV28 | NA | CASSPRQVQVEKLFF | TGTGCCAGCAGTCCCAGACAGGTCCAGGTTGAAAAACTGTTTTTT
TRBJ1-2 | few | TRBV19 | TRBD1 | CASSIDRRDRNGYTF | TGTGCCAGTAGTATAGATCGCCGGGACAGGAATGGCTACACCTTC
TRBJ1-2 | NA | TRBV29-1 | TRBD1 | CSVADRGYGYTF | TGCAGCGTAGCAGACAGGGGGTATGGCTACACCTTC
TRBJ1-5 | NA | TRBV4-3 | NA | CASSQQPATDHTGQPQHF | TGCGCCAGCAGCCAACAACCTGCGACAGATCACACAGGGCAGCCCCAGCATTTT
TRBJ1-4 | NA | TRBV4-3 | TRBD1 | CASSQDAKGDRGTEKLFF | TGCGCCAGCAGCCAAGATGCGAAGGGGGACAGGGGGACCGAAAAACTGTTTTTT
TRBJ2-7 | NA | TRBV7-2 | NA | CASSPGQSYEQYF | TGTGCCAGCAGCCCAGGACAGAGCTACGAGCAGTACTTC
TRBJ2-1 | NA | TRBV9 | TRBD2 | CASSVVDLAGVAEQFF | TGTGCCAGCAGCGTGGTGGACTTAGCGGGAGTAGCTGAGCAGTTCTTC
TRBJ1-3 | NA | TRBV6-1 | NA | CASTKGDSGNTIYF | TGTGCCAGCACTAAGGGGGACTCTGGAAACACCATATATTTT
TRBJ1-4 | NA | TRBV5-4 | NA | CASRSGTGDEKLFF | TGTGCCAGCAGATCCGGGACGGGAGATGAAAAACTGTTTTTT
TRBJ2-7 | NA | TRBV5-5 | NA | CASSLRREGEQYF | TGTGCCAGCAGCTTGAGGAGGGAAGGGGAGCAGTACTTC
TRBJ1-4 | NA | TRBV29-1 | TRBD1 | CSYGQGTNEKLFF | TGCAGCTACGGACAGGGCACTAATGAAAAACTGTTTTTT
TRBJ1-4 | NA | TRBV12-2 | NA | CASRLALSGTENEKLFF | TGTGCAAGTCGCTTAGCCCTATCTGGGACAGAGAATGAAAAACTGTTTTTT
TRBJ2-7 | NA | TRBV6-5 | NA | CASSRGGGKPHEQYF | TGTGCCAGCAGCCGAGGGGGGGGCAAACCCCACGAGCAGTACTTC
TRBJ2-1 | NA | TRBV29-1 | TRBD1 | CSVDNRGGEQFF | TGCAGCGTTGATAACAGGGGCGGTGAGCAGTTCTTC
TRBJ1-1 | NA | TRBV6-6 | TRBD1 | CASIRTGGTEAFF | TGTGCCAGCATAAGGACAGGGGGCACTGAAGCTTTCTTT
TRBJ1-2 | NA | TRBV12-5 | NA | CASGSDSSYGYTF | TGTGCTAGTGGTTCCGACAGCTCCTATGGCTACACCTTC
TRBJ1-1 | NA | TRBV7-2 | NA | CASSLGYGGWSTEAFF | TGTGCCAGCAGCTTAGGTTACGGGGGTTGGAGCACTGAAGCTTTCTTT
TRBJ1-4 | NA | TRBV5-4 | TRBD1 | CASSPGTGYQTNEKLFF | TGTGCCAGCAGCCCCGGGACAGGGTATCAGACTAATGAAAAACTGTTTTTT
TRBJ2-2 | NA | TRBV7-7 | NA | CASSLVTGTGELFF | TGTGCCAGCAGCTTAGTGACGGGTACCGGGGAGCTGTTTTTT
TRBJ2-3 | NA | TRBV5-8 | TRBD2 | CASSLELAGFTDTQYF | TGTGCCAGCAGCTTGGAATTAGCGGGGTTCACAGATACGCAGTATTTT
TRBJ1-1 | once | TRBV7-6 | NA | CASSLVDSLEAFF | TGTGCCAGCAGCTTAGTCGACAGCCTTGAAGCTTTCTTT
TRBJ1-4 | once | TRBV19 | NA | CASSLRGRQTTNEKLFF | TGTGCCAGTAGTCTCCGGGGTCGACAAACAACTAATGAAAAACTGTTTTTT
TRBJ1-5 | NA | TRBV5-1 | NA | CASSLRGSEQPQHF | TGCGCCAGCAGCTTAAGGGGGAGCGAACAGCCCCAGCATTTT
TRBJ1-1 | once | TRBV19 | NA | CASQTPDRRMNTEAFF | TGTGCCAGTCAGACTCCGGACAGAAGAATGAACACTGAAGCTTTCTTT
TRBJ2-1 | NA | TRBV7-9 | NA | CASSPSGSYNEQFF | TGTGCCAGCAGCCCCTCGGGCTCCTACAATGAGCAGTTCTTC